Following are 10 T cell receptor beta chains from one sample sequenced in a study of Ad26.COV2.S vaccination and SARS-CoV-2 variants (dated by TCRdb to the early 2020s). Receptors were amplified or captured by the immunoSEQ multiplex PCR assay. Here the immuneACCESS table is served through TCRdb, limited to in-frame sequences with V and J called. Missing clones are a known gap in these copies; in checked studies unresolved V genes cover under half, and the rest lacks a known reason. Here the sample has approximately 410,000 clones; 92% occur a single time. 1.5% to 2% of the sample comes from the top ten. The treatment or condition tag for this specimen amounts to: about 20 received Ad26.COV2.S at low or high dose, single or two shots; 5 received placebo; per-sample allocation not given. For vaccine and placebo recipients, repertoires were sequenced using samples collected on day 63 after the first injection.

This specimen consisted of peripheral blood, obtained in a trial of Ad26.COV2.S vaccine versus placebo. These receptor sequences come from a person aged 18-60 years who received the Ad26.COV2.S COVID-19 vaccine or a placebo.

Concerning this clone: The sample carries other DNA sequences with the same CDR3. This chain connects TRBV30 to TRBJ2-2; D ambiguous. This CDR3 has 11 amino acids. V was cut by 0 bases and J by 4 bases, with 0 bases left in between. Germline CDR1 is GTSNPN and CDR2 is SVGIG (reference sequence). The CDR3: CAWSVTGELFF. The CDR3 nucleotides are TGTGCCTGGAGTGTCACCGGGGAGCTGTTTTTT. Combining the CDR3 with reference TRBV30 and TRBJ2-2 gives the whole variable domain SQTIHQWPATLVQPVGSPLSLECTVEGTSNPNLYWYRQAAGRGLQLLFYSVGIGQISSEVPQNLSASRPQDRQFILSSKKLLLSDSGFYLCAWSVTGELFFGEGSRLTVL.

This chain connects TRBV4-3 to TRBJ1-4, with 12 bases matching TRBD1. In germline, CDR1 is LGHNA, CDR2 YSLEER. J lost 3 bases, V lost 0 bases, and 8 bases had no gene match. CDR3 length: 19 amino acids. Here the CDR3 DNA reads TGCGCCAGCAGCCAAGATTCTGGGACAGGGGGCTTTCCTAATGAAAAACTGTTTTTT. It codes for CASSQDSGTGGFPNEKLFF.

The chain links TRBV5-8 to TRBJ2-7; D remains unclear. The CDR3 covers 12 residues. The ends were cut back, 5 bases at V and 5 bases at J, with 11 bases in the middle. The V gene's germline CDR1 is SGHTS and CDR2 YDEGEE. The CDR3 loop is CASRHSHNEQYF. Here the CDR3 DNA reads TGTGCCAGCAGGCACAGCCACAACGAGCAGTACTTC. The entire variable domain, with the rest obtained from reference TRBV5-8 and TRBJ2-7, is as follows: EAGVTQSPTHLIKTRGQQATLRCSPISGHTSVYWYQQALGLGLQFLLWYDEGEERNRGNFPPRFSGRQFPNYSSELNVNALELEDSALYLCASRHSHNEQYFGPGTRLTVT.

The gene calls are TRBV25-1 and TRBJ2-1, with TRBD2 as a possible D gene (6 bases). The CDR3 loop spans 15 amino acids. Germline V lookup: CDR1 MGHDK, CDR2 SYGVNS. The ends were cut back, 7 bases at V and 6 bases at J, with 19 bases in the middle. The CDR3 here is CASTLGDSVGNEQFF. The CDR3 nucleotides read TGTGCCAGCACCCTGGGGGACTCTGTTGGCAATGAGCAGTTCTTC.

The V call is TRBV28, the J call TRBJ1-2; D might be TRBD1 (5 bases). The CDR3 is 15 amino acids. CDR1 and CDR2 from the germline V gene are MDHEN and SYDVKM. Trimming took 3 bases from V and 0 from J, leaving 11 bases between them. CDR3 in amino acids: CASSFWGSTNYGYTF. CDR3 coding DNA: TGTGCCAGCAGTTTTTGGGGGTCTACTAACTATGGCTACACCTTC.

The V and J genes are TRBV10-2 and TRBJ2-5, with TRBD2 matching over 8 bases. The CDR3 runs to 14 residues. V shed 2 bases and J 5 bases; nucleotides not matched to a gene: 4. From germline, CDR1 is WSHSY and CDR2 SAAADI. The CDR3 DNA reads as TGCGCCAGCAGTGAGACGGGGGGGCCCGAGACCCAGTACTTC. Encoded protein: CASSETGGPETQYF.

This chain connects TRBV5-1 to TRBJ1-6; a possible D gene is TRBD1 (5 bases). Germline values: CDR1 SGHRS, CDR2 YFSETQ. The CDR3 is made up of 17 amino acids. V lost 0 bases and J lost 9, with 19 bases in between. CDR3 sequence (DNA): TGCGCCAGCAGCTTGGATGGTCCGGGCCAGGGCGGTTCACCCCTCCACTTT. It is translated as CASSLDGPGQGGSPLHF.

V usage is TRBV6-2 or TRBV6-3 and J usage is TRBJ1-1, with D unclear. CDR1 and CDR2 from the germline V gene are MNHEY and SVGEGT. Trimming removed 4 bases from V and 2 bases from J, with 11 bases in between. The CDR3 is 14 residues long. Written as DNA, the CDR3 is TGTGCCAGCAGTTTCTTTAGGAAAAACACTGAAGCTTTCTTT. It yields the protein CASSFFRKNTEAFF.

The CDR3 DNA sequence: TGCGCCAGCAGCCAAGGCGACAGAGGAGCAAACACTGAAGCTTTCTTT. Translating gives CASSQGDRGANTEAFF. This sequence joins TRBV4-3 and TRBJ1-1; TRBD1 might be the D (5 bases). The ends were cut back, 1 base at V and 2 bases at J, with 14 bases in the middle. The CDR3 is 16 residues long. Looked up from germline, CDR1 is LGHNA and CDR2 is YSLEER.

A single count supports this clone. This chain connects TRBV5-1 to TRBJ2-1; 11 positions match TRBD2. This CDR3 spans 16 amino acids. Germline CDR1 is SGHRS and CDR2 is YFSETQ. With 4 bases clipped from V and 4 bases from J, the junction kept 7 bases outside the gene matches. CDR3: CASSILAGAVYNEQFF. The CDR3 DNA follows: TGCGCCAGCAGCATACTAGCGGGGGCCGTATACAATGAGCAGTTCTTC.